The rows below give T cell receptor beta chains drawn from one sample of a study of blood T cell repertoires in COVID-19. The data were produced by immunoSEQ multiplex PCR, yet TCRdb's version contains in-frame clones alone and is incomplete. The sample carries 200,000 or so clones, 70% to 90% recorded once. The specimen sequenced was PBMCs or T cells enriched from blood (not recorded which). The origin of the receptors is a woman aged 40 to 50 with acute COVID-19. Both conserved end residues are part of each CDR3. Fields, in order: V gene, clone size, J gene, D gene, CDR3 DNA, CDR3 protein. A D gene is named only where the DNA matches it firmly. Part of the rows lack a size; the others show once, few, many or a class for expanded clones.

TRBV24-1	.	TRBJ2-3	TRBD2	TGTGCCACACAAAGCGGGGGCACAGATACGCAGTATTTT	CATQSGGTDTQYF
TRBV5-1	.	TRBJ1-5	.	TGCGCCAGCAGCCGGGACGGGGGTGAGCCCCAGCATTTT	CASSRDGGEPQHF
TRBV21-1	.	TRBJ2-6	.	TGTGCCAGCAGCCGGCGGCACGGGTCTGGGGCCAACGTCCTGACTTTC	CASSRRHGSGANVLTF
TRBV3-1/TRBV3-2	.	TRBJ2-7	.	TGTGCCAGCAGCCAAGGGACTCGCTCACTCGAGCAGTACTTC	CASSQGTRSLEQYF
TRBV6-6	.	TRBJ1-1	.	TGTGCCAGCAGTCTCGACGGCCGGGTTGGAGCTTTCTTT	CASSLDGRVGAFF
TRBV18	.	TRBJ2-7	TRBD1	TGTGCCAGCTCCCGAAGACAGGGAATCTACGAGCAGTACTTC	CASSRRQGIYEQYF
TRBV9	.	TRBJ2-2	.	TGTGCCAGCAGCGTAGCTGGACTCGGGGAGCTGTTTTTT	CASSVAGLGELFF
TRBV5-5	.	TRBJ1-5	TRBD1	TGTGCCAGCAGCCCCAATGCCCGGGACAGGTATAACGCGCATCAGCCCCAGCATTTT	CASSPNARDRYNAHQPQHF
TRBV13	.	TRBJ1-6	TRBD1	TGTGCCAGCACCTACGGGACAGGGGTCGAATCCCTCCACTTT	CASTYGTGVESLHF
TRBV12-5	.	TRBJ2-5	.	TGTGCTAGTGGTTTGGACAGGGTATCAACCCAGTACTTC	CASGLDRVSTQYF
TRBV7-2	.	TRBJ1-1	TRBD1	TGTGCCAGCAGCTGGGACGGGACAGGGGGCACTGAAGCTTTCTTT	CASSWDGTGGTEAFF
TRBV27	.	TRBJ2-1	.	TGTGCCAGCGAGGAAAACAATGAGCAGTTCTTC	CASEENNEQFF
TRBV7-3	.	TRBJ2-6	.	TGTGCCAGCAGCTCCTTTGGAGGTGGGGCCAACGTCCTGACTTTC	CASSSFGGGANVLTF
TRBV6-1	.	TRBJ1-1	TRBD1	TGTGCCAGCAGTGAAGGGCGGACAGGGGGGTCTTTCACTGAAGCTTTCTTT	CASSEGRTGGSFTEAFF
TRBV12-1	.	TRBJ2-5	.	TGTGCCAGCAGCACCAACAGGGGGCGACCCCAAGAGACCCAGTACTTC	CASSTNRGRPQETQYF
TRBV29-1	.	TRBJ2-1	.	TGCAGCGTTGGGAGATTCTCCTACAATGAGCAGTTCTTC	CSVGRFSYNEQFF
TRBV18	.	TRBJ1-1	.	TGTGCCAGCTCACCAGTACAGGGTGGTGTGAACACTGAAGCTTTCTTT	CASSPVQGGVNTEAFF
TRBV6-4	many	TRBJ2-3	TRBD1	TGTGCCAGCAGTGAGGGACAGGGGGCAGATACGCAGTATTTT	CASSEGQGADTQYF
TRBV11-2	.	TRBJ1-5	.	TGTGCCAGCAGCTTAGGAGGGCCCAATCAGCCCCAGCATTTT	CASSLGGPNQPQHF
TRBV27	once	TRBJ1-3	.	TGTGCCAGCAGTCTCGGAGGGGTCGGGAACACCATATATTTT	CASSLGGVGNTIYF
TRBV20-1	.	TRBJ1-2	.	TGCAGTGCTAGTCCCGCCCATAAGCCCAGGGAAAATGGCTACACCTTC	CSASPAHKPRENGYTF
TRBV4-2	.	TRBJ1-2	.	TGTGCCAGCAGCCAAGGACGACACAGCTGGTATGGCTACACCTTC	CASSQGRHSWYGYTF
TRBV4-3	.	TRBJ2-3	.	TGCGCCAGCAGCCAAGGAGACAGTCCCACAGATACGCAGTATTTT	CASSQGDSPTDTQYF
TRBV10-3	once	TRBJ2-2	.	TGTGCCATCGGCGAGCGGGTCACCGGGGAGCTGTTTTTT	CAIGERVTGELFF
TRBV3-1/TRBV3-2	.	TRBJ2-5	TRBD2	TGTGCCAGCAGCCAAGGAGTCGCGGGGGGGCCAGAGACCCAGTACTTC	CASSQGVAGGPETQYF
TRBV11-2	.	TRBJ1-6	TRBD1	TGTGCCAGCAGCTTAGCTTCCCCCGGGACAGCATATAATTCACCCCTCCACTTT	CASSLASPGTAYNSPLHF
TRBV10-3	.	TRBJ1-2	TRBD1	TGTGCCATCAGTCTACAGGGGGGGTCTGGCTACACCTTC	CAISLQGGSGYTF